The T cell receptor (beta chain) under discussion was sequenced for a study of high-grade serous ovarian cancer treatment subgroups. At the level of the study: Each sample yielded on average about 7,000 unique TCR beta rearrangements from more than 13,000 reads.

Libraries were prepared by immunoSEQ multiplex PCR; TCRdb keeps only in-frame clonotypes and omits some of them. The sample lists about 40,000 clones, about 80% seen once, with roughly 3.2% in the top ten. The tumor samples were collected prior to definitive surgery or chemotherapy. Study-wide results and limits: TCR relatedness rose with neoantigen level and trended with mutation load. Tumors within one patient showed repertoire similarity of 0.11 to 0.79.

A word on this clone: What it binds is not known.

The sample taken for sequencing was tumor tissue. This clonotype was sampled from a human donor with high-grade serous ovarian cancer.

CDR3 protein: CASSRVHTDTQYF. DNA of the CDR3: TGCGCCAGCAGTAGAGTCCACACAGATACGCAGTATTTT. The chain recombines TRBV5-1 with TRBJ2-3; unclear D gene. The CDR3 covers 13 residues. The ends were cut back, 5 bases at V and 2 bases at J, with 9 bases in the middle. Germline V lookup: CDR1 SGHRS, CDR2 YFSETQ. Drawing the rest from reference TRBV5-1 and TRBJ2-3, the complete variable domain is KAGVTQTPRYLIKTRGQQVTLSCSPISGHRSVSWYQQTPGQGLQFLFEYFSETQRNKGNFPGRFSGRQFSNSRSEMNVSTLELGDSALYLCASSRVHTDTQYFGPGTRLTVL.